This TCR beta chain was observed in a study of cytomegalovirus exposure and HLA in healthy donors. PCR involved 60 Vbeta and 13 Jbeta primers. Sequencing was performed with immunoSEQ multiplex PCR; in TCRdb, only in-frame clones are kept and a portion is missing. The sample includes roughly 140,000 clones. With V trimmed by 1 base and J by 4 bases, 6 bases remained unmatched. Germline-derived CDR1 and CDR2 are SGHAT and FQNNGV. The CDR3 loop spans 16 amino acids. V is TRBV11-2 and J is TRBJ1-5; 8 bases are shared with TRBD1. The sample was PBMCs. This receptor was taken from a man aged 35-49 years in good health and CMV-seronegative. The CDR3 is CASSLGQGIGNQPQHF. The CDR3, as DNA: TGTGCCAGCAGCTTAGGACAGGGGATAGGAAATCAGCCCCAGCATTTT.